Reported below is one TCR beta chain. Its binding antigen is unknown. No qualities accompany the bases; no much larger clone lies one base away. Trimming at the junction amounts to 4 bases on V and 10 bases on J, and the germline ends lie 13 bases apart. In the germline V gene (reference sequence), CDR1 corresponds to SGHAT and CDR2 to FQDESV. The CDR3 holds 12 amino acids from the cysteine to the phenylalanine. Only the CDR3 DNA is retained, 36 bases long and in frame from the first base. The record originates from a study of CD8+ T cells in alopecia areata (dated by TCRdb to 2016 to 2018). Context from the whole study: Treated patients were enrolled in an open-label pilot trial of oral tofacitinib at 5 to 10 mg twice daily for moderate-to-severe alopecia areata. In both human patients and the C3H/HeJ mouse model, the study applied high-throughput TCRbeta sequencing to look at T cell clonal expansion in alopecia areata. Scalp clonality was compared among normal scalp (n=4), patchy alopecia areata scalp (n=8), and alopecia totalis/universalis scalp (n=8). RNA was extracted with the PAXgene miRNA kit for fixed scalp, the miRNeasy kit for PBMCs, and the RNeasy kit for mouse skin. Patients stayed on tofacitinib for 6 to 18 months and then had 6 months of follow-up off drug so that delayed response and recurrence could be assessed. Scalp tissue and sorted CD4+ and CD8+ peripheral blood T cells from patchy and totalis/universalis alopecia areata patients and from healthy controls were covered by human TCRbeta sequencing. In treated patients, disease severity was measured using the SALT score, which gives the percentage of scalp surface area affected. Biopsies were taken from tofacitinib-treated patients at baseline and at 4 and 24 weeks of treatment, and a later scalp biopsy was taken in several of the tofacitinib-treated patients. TCRbeta CDR3 regions were amplified by immunoSEQ multiplex PCR using 35 Vbeta forward and 13 Jbeta reverse primers. Overall study results and their limits: TCR sequences shared between patients were less clear than in mice, possibly partly because of HLA diversity in the patient population. Compared with normal scalp, lesional scalp, particularly in alopecia totalis/universalis, had higher clonality and more expanded CD8+ clones, which suggests antigenic drive. The treated cohort was small, with a single nonresponder, so links between baseline CD8+ expansion and response need larger studies. During tofacitinib treatment, many expanded lesional clones stuck around in both scalp and blood, and this persistence may partly explain why relapse happens after treatment is stopped. Scalp clonality and the number of expanded CD8+ clones among the top 100 scalp clones were significantly decreased by tofacitinib. Unlike mouse skin, where gammadelta T cells dominate, normal human skin contains resident alphabeta T cells that get sequenced too, which complicates analysis of the scalp TCR repertoire.

Taken with the paper, the label for time point translates to: more than three weeks on oral tofacitinib. The treatment or condition label, as the study defines it: oral pan-JAK inhibitor, 5-10 mg twice daily. Lesional scalp punch biopsies and peripheral blood were obtained from alopecia areata patients. PBMCs were isolated by density centrifugation and stained for CD3, CD4 and CD8, and CD4+ and CD8+ T cells were sorted on a FACSAria. Preparation of the library involved the immunoSEQ multiplex PCR assay. RNA was extracted from all samples and reverse transcribed into cDNA, which served as template for TCR sequencing. SuperScript III was used to make first-strand cDNA, primed with a 2:1 mix of oligo-dT and random hexamers. A synthetic immune receptor repertoire was used to assess amplification bias, and residual bias was removed computationally. As for how the authors treated the data: After raw reads were preprocessed to remove errors, the CDR3 was defined following IMGT conventions as running from the conserved cysteine to phenylalanine. To get clonality, Shannon entropy was normalized by log2 of the number of productive unique TCRs and the result was subtracted from 1. Whether scalp clones were CD4 or CD8 was inferred by matching scalp TCRbeta sequences against CD4 and CD8 repertoires sorted from blood. TCRdb mirrors the immuneACCESS table, restricted to in-frame sequences. Some clones are absent from its copies; in checked studies, under half trace to an unresolved V gene, and the reason for the others is unknown. The V and J calls and clone size were taken over from that table, and D and trimming were inferred from the DNA. Within this sample are around 210,000 clones, with less than 65% of them counted one time only. The ten largest clones represent roughly 4.2% of the sample.

Sequencing used CD4+ T cells sorted from blood, obtained at week 4, from a patient treated with tofacitinib. The chain couples TRBV11-1 to TRBJ1-1, and TRBD1 may be the D gene, going by 5 matching bases. The receptor was isolated from a human donor with alopecia areata. The sequenced DNA: TGTGCCAGCAGCTCCTCGGGACCAATAGCTTTCTTT. It specifies CASSSSGPIAFF.